The 24 T cell receptor beta chains below all came from one sample that was sequenced in a study of Ad26.COV2.S vaccination and SARS-CoV-2 variants. Profiling relied on immunoSEQ multiplex PCR, and the TCRdb table lists in-frame clones only, not all of them. The table lists some 400,000 clones, about 91% of them singletons, with under 2% in the top ten. Indicated treatment: around 19 received Ad26.COV2.S at low or high dose, single or two shots; about 5 received placebo; per-sample allocation not given. The study sampled participants on day 63 after the first vaccine or placebo injection. Sequenced material: peripheral blood, taken in a trial of Ad26.COV2.S vaccine versus placebo. Source of these receptors: a person between 18 and 59 years old who received the Ad26.COV2.S COVID-19 vaccine or a placebo.

The genes are TRBV19 and TRBJ2-7, with TRBD2 as a possible D gene (6 bases). The V gene lost 0 bases and the J gene lost 0 bases, with 15 bases spanning the gap. The germline V gene has CDR1 LNHDA and CDR2 SQIVND (reference sequence). The CDR3 contains 17 residues. The CDR3 nucleotides read TGTGCCAGTAGTATAGATTTTTCGGGGAGGCTCTCCTACGAGCAGTACTTC. Translation gives CASSIDFSGRLSYEQYF. Based on the CDR3 plus reference TRBV19 and TRBJ2-7, the full variable domain is DGGITQSPKYLFRKEGQNVTLSCEQNLNHDAMYWYRQDPGQGLRLIYYSQIVNDFQKGDIAEGYSVSREKKESFPLTVTSAQKNPTAFYLCASSIDFSGRLSYEQYFGPGTRLTVT.

The genes are TRBV30 and TRBJ1-1; D not resolved. From germline, CDR1 is GTSNPN and CDR2 SVGIG (reference sequence). The CDR3 length is 11 residues. V was pared by 0 bases and J by 7 bases, with 6 bases between. The CDR3 coding sequence is TGTGCCTGGAGTGTCGAGGGTGAAGCTTTCTTT. Translated: CAWSVEGEAFF.

The rearrangement joins TRBV7-3 to TRBJ2-1, with a weak D call TRBD2 (6 bases). The V end was cut by 1 base, the J end by 7 bases, with 14 bases between. The CDR3 spans 15 residues. Germline V lookup: CDR1 SGHTA, CDR2 FQGTGA. The CDR3: CASSLNAGLINEQFF. The CDR3 nucleotides are TGTGCCAGCAGCTTAAACGCGGGGCTTATTAATGAGCAGTTCTTC.

The chain uses TRBV25-1 and TRBJ2-7; the D call may be TRBD1 or TRBD2 (5 bases each). CDR1 and CDR2 (germline): MGHDK, SYGVNS. CDR3 length: 13 residues. Trimming pared 5 bases from V and 5 bases from J, leaving 13 bases between. The CDR3 region has the DNA TGTGCCAGCAGTTCGAGGGGAAGGGACGAGCAGTACTTC. As protein: CASSSRGRDEQYF.

This rearrangement joins TRBV30 to TRBJ1-1; D uncertain. Germline values: CDR1 GTSNPN, CDR2 SVGIG (reference sequence). The CDR3 has 11 residues. Deletions cut 5 bases from V and 11 bases from J, with 15 bases between. This CDR3 is CAWSLDGRAFF. DNA for the CDR3: TGTGCCTGGTCATTGGACGGCCGGGCTTTCTTT.

The V and J genes are TRBV9 and TRBJ2-7; D possibly corresponds to TRBD2 (6 bases). Germline V gene sequence: CDR1 SGDLS, CDR2 YYNGEE. V dropped 0 bases and J dropped 0 bases, with 13 bases sitting between them. The CDR3 consists of 16 residues. The CDR3 coding sequence is TGTGCCAGCAGCGTAGCTCCGGGGGTGAGCTCCTACGAGCAGTACTTC. Protein: CASSVAPGVSSYEQYF.

The rearrangement links TRBV19 to TRBJ2-1; the D gene is possibly TRBD1 (6 bases). The CDR3 length is 14 residues. The germline CDR1 and CDR2 sequences are LNHDA and SQIVND (reference sequence). Trimming removed 6 bases from V and 0 bases from J, with 9 bases in between. Here the CDR3 DNA reads TGTGCCAGTAGCGGGACACCCTCCTACAATGAGCAGTTCTTC. Residues: CASSGTPSYNEQFF.

The chain recombines TRBV30 with TRBJ2-1; weak D call: TRBD2 (7 bases). Deletions cut 0 bases from V and 7 bases from J, with 13 bases between. The CDR3 is made up of 14 amino acids. Germline CDR1 GTSNPN, CDR2 SVGIG (reference sequence). For the CDR3, the DNA is TGTGCCTGGAGTGTAAGGGGGGGGCGGAATGAGCAGTTCTTC. Encoded protein: CAWSVRGGRNEQFF.

This clone came up once. The J gene is TRBJ2-7, the V gene TRBV10-3; possibly TRBD1 or TRBD2 for D (6 bases each). Germline V lookup: CDR1 ENHRY, CDR2 SYGVKD. The CDR3 runs to 14 residues. The V end was cut by 1 base, the J end by 5 bases, with 12 bases between. For the CDR3, the DNA is TGTGCCATCAGTGAGTTAGGGGGGCAGGACGAGCAGTACTTC. This codes for CAISELGGQDEQYF.

The chain links TRBV30 to TRBJ2-5, with a tentative D call TRBD2 (5 bases). CDR1 is GTSNPN and CDR2 is SVGIG in the germline V gene (reference sequence). The CDR3 covers 14 residues. Trimming removed 3 bases from V and 2 bases from J, with 13 bases in between. CDR3 in DNA: TGTGCCTGGAGAAGCGGTGGATTACAAGAGACCCAGTACTTC. It specifies CAWRSGGLQETQYF.

The chain carries TRBV20-1 and TRBJ2-5; D not certain. The CDR3 extends over 10 amino acids. Germline values: CDR1 DFQATT, CDR2 SNEGSKA (reference sequence). Trimming cost V 6 bases and J 2 bases, with 4 bases left between them. The chain's CDR3 is CSAPQETQYF. The CDR3 bases are TGCAGTGCGCCTCAAGAGACCCAGTACTTC.

This clone has a single count. The chain's CDR3 is CASSPQRAYNEQFF. The CDR3 region has the DNA TGCGCCAGCAGCCCCCAGCGAGCCTACAATGAGCAGTTCTTC. The chain carries TRBV4-1 and TRBJ2-1; D unclear. The ends were cut back, 4 bases at V and 2 bases at J, with 9 bases in the middle. The CDR3 covers 14 residues. Per the germline V gene, CDR1 is MGHRA and CDR2 is YSYEKL.

The J gene is TRBJ1-1, the V gene TRBV30; D is possibly TRBD1 (5 bases). There are 15 residues in the CDR3. V dropped 0 bases and J dropped 2 bases, with 13 bases sitting between them. Germline values: CDR1 GTSNPN, CDR2 SVGIG (reference sequence). CDR3 DNA sequence: TGTGCCTGGAGTGTACTGGGGCCGGGAAACACTGAAGCTTTCTTT. It is translated as CAWSVLGPGNTEAFF.

The chain links TRBV5-1 to TRBJ2-7, with D hard to call. The CDR3 sequence is 14 residues long. Trimming cost V 0 bases and J 3 bases, with 10 bases left between them. CDR1 is SGHRS and CDR2 is YFSETQ in the germline V gene. Written as DNA, the CDR3 is TGCGCCAGCAGCTTGGCCGCGGAATTCTACGAGCAGTACTTC. Residues: CASSLAAEFYEQYF.

This clone appeared once. The J gene is TRBJ1-4, the V gene TRBV7-9, with TRBD1 matching 7 bases. The CDR3 has 15 amino acids. V was clipped by 2 bases and J by 1 base; unmatched bases: 1. Germline CDR1 and CDR2: SEHNR and FQNEAQ (reference sequence). The chain's CDR3 is CASSLQGETNEKLFF. CDR3 coding DNA: TGTGCCAGCAGCTTACAGGGGGAAACTAATGAAAAACTGTTTTTT.

The rearrangement links TRBV2 to TRBJ2-3, with 7 bases matching TRBD2. The CDR3 sequence is 13 residues long. CDR1 and CDR2 from the germline V gene are SNHLY and FYNNEI. J gave up 3 bases and V 8 bases, and 5 bases lay outside the gene matches. DNA for the CDR3: TGTGCCAGCGGGCCAGCGGGAACAGATACGCAGTATTTT. Amino acids: CASGPAGTDTQYF.

The V gene is TRBV5-4, the J gene TRBJ2-2; 13 nucleotides match TRBD2. From germline, CDR1 is SGHNT and CDR2 YYREEE (reference sequence). This CDR3 is 16 amino acids long. Trimming cost V 4 bases and J 6 bases; bases outside gene matches: 6. The CDR3 nucleotides read TGTGCCAGCAGCGCTCGGACTAGCGGGAGTTCCGGGGAGCTGTTTTTT. Translated, it gives CASSARTSGSSGELFF.

This clone was found once. This chain joins TRBV12-3 or TRBV12-4 and TRBJ2-7; no clear D gene. The CDR3 runs to 11 residues. Between the trimmed V and J ends, which lost 6 bases and 6 bases, there was a span of 9 bases. This CDR3 reads CASRVRIEQYF. The CDR3 nucleotides read TGTGCCAGCAGGGTTAGGATCGAGCAGTACTTC.

The V call is TRBV7-2, the J call TRBJ2-7; no firm D call. Germline CDR1 SGHTA, CDR2 FQGNSA. Trimming took 5 bases from V and 3 from J, leaving 8 bases between them. The CDR3 totals 12 residues. This CDR3 reads CASSVPFYEQYF. CDR3 nucleotides: TGTGCCAGCAGCGTACCGTTCTACGAGCAGTACTTC.

The chain uses TRBV3-1 (or the pseudogene TRBV3-2) and TRBJ1-5; perhaps TRBD1 as D (5 bases). With 10 bases removed from V and 4 bases from J, the gap between germline ends came to 11 bases. Germline V gives CDR1 LGHDT, CDR2 YNNKEL (reference sequence). This CDR3 spans 12 amino acids. Here the CDR3 reads CANRGDNQPQHF. DNA for the CDR3: TGTGCCAATAGAGGGGATAATCAGCCCCAGCATTTT.

This clone occurred once. This chain connects TRBV5-1 to TRBJ2-1; possibly TRBD2 for D (5 bases). The V end was cut by 4 bases, the J end by 3 bases, with 17 bases between. Germline assignment: CDR1 SGHRS and CDR2 YFSETQ. The CDR3 is 16 residues long. CDR3 DNA: TGCGCCAGCAGCCTAGGACTTGGGATCTACTACAATGAGCAGTTCTTC. It codes for CASSLGLGIYYNEQFF.

This rearrangement joins TRBV11-2 to TRBJ1-1; 7 nucleotides align to TRBD1. The CDR3 spans 14 residues. The V gene's germline CDR1 is SGHAT and CDR2 FQNNGV. V shed 6 bases and J 5 bases; nucleotides not matched to a gene: 9. The CDR3 sequence: CASRETGRGTEAFF. CDR3 bases: TGTGCCAGCAGGGAGACAGGGCGGGGGACTGAAGCTTTCTTT.

This chain connects TRBV5-8 to TRBJ2-2; 8 bases align to TRBD2. CDR3 length equals 13 residues. V lost 4 bases, J lost 6 bases, and 2 bases stayed unmatched. Per the germline V gene, CDR1 is SGHTS and CDR2 is YDEGEE. For the CDR3, the DNA is TGTGCCAGCAGCAAGGGACTAGCCGGGGAGCTGTTTTTT. Its translation is CASSKGLAGELFF.

This clone has just a few counts. This sequence joins TRBV7-9 and TRBJ1-1; no clear D gene. The CDR3 runs 15 residues. Between the trimmed V and J ends, which lost 4 bases and 0 bases, there was a span of 12 bases. The V gene's germline CDR1 is SEHNR and CDR2 FQNEAQ (reference sequence). Here the CDR3 reads CASSYPGSMNTEAFF. As DNA, the CDR3 is TGTGCCAGCAGCTATCCCGGCTCTATGAACACTGAAGCTTTCTTT.